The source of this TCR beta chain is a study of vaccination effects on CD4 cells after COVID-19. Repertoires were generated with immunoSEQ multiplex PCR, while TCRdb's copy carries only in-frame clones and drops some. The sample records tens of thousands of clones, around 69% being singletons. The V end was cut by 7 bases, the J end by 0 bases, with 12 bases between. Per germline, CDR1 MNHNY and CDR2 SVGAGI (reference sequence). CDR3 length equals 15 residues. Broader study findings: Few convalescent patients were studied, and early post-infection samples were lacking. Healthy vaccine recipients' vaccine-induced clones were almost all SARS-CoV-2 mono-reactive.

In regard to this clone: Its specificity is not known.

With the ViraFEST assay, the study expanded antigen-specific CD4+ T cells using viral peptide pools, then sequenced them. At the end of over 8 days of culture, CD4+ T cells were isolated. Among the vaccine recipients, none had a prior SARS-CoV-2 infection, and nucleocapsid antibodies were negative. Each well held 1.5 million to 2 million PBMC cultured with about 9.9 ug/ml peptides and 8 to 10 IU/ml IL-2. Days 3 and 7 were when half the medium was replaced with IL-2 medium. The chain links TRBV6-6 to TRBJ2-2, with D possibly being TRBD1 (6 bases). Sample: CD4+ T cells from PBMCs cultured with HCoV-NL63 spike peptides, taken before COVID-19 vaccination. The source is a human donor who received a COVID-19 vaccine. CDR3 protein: CASIDRDTNTGELFF. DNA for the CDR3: TGTGCCAGCATCGACCGGGACACGAACACCGGGGAGCTGTTTTTT.